The count of the clone carrying this TCR beta chain is one. These data come from a study of T cell changes during pregnancy in multiple sclerosis. TCRdb's table, derived via immunoSEQ multiplex PCR, lists solely in-frame clones and lacks some. The top ten clones hold approximately 0.44% of a sample with tens of thousands of clones, under 95% of them seen once. V shed 8 bases and J shed 2 bases, with 19 bases lying between them. The CDR3 extends over 16 amino acids. Germline CDR1 SGHTA, CDR2 FQGNSA. The chain recombines TRBV7-2 with TRBJ1-3, with a tentative D call TRBD1 (5 bases). The starting material was CD4+ T cells from peripheral blood mononuclear cells, obtained before pregnancy. The sequence was collected from a female donor with multiple sclerosis, enrolled in a pregnancy study. The CDR3 region has the DNA TGTGCCAGCTCCTTTCAGGGTTCGGTCGCTGGAAACACCATATATTTT. Encoded protein: CASSFQGSVAGNTIYF.